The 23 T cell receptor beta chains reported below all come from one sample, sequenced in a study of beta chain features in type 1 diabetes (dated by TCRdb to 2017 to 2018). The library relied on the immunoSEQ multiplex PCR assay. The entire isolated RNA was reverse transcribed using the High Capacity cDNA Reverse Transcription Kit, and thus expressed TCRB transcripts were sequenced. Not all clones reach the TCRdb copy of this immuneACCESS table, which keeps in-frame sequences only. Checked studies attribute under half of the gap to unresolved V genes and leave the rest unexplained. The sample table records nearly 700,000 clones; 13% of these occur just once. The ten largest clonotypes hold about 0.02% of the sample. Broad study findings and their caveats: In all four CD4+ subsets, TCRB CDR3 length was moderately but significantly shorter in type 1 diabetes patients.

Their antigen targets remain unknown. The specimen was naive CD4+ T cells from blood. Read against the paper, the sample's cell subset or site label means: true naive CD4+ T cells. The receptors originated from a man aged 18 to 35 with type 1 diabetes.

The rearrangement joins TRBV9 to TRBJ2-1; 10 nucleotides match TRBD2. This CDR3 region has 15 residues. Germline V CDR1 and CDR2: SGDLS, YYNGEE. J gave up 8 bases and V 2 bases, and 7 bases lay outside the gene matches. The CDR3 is CASSVLAGAKDEQFF. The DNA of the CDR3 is TGTGCCAGCAGCGTGCTAGCGGGGGCCAAGGATGAGCAGTTCTTC.

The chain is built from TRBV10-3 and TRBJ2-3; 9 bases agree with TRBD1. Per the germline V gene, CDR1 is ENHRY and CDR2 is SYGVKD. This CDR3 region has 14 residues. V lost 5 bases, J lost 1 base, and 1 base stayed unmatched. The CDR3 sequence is CAISRDRGTDTQYF. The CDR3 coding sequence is TGTGCCATCAGTAGGGACAGGGGCACAGATACGCAGTATTTT.

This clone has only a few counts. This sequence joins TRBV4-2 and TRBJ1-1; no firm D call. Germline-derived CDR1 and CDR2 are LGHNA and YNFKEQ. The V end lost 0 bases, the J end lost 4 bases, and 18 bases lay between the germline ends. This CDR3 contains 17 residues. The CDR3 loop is CASSQDFQATLFTEAFF. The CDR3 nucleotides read TGTGCCAGCAGCCAAGATTTTCAGGCAACCCTTTTCACTGAAGCTTTCTTT.

The DNA of the CDR3 is TGTGCCAGTAGTACCCTAACAGATCAGCCCCAGCATTTT. This gives the protein CASSTLTDQPQHF. The V gene is TRBV19, the J gene TRBJ1-5; no definite D call. Germline CDR1 LNHDA, CDR2 SQIVND (reference sequence). The V end lost 4 bases, the J end lost 5 bases, and 9 bases lay between the germline ends. The CDR3 runs to 13 residues.

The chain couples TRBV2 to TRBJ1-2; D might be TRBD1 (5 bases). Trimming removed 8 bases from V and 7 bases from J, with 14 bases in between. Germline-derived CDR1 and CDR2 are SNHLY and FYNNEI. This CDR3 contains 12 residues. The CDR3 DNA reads TGTGCCAGCTCACGGGACGCCTCTGGCTACACCTTC. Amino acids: CASSRDASGYTF.

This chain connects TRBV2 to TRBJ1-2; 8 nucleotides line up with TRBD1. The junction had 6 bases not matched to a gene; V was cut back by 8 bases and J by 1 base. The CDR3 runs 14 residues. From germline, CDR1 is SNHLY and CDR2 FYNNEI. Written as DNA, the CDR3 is TGTGCCAGCGGAGACAGGGGAATTAACTATGGCTACACCTTC. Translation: CASGDRGINYGYTF.

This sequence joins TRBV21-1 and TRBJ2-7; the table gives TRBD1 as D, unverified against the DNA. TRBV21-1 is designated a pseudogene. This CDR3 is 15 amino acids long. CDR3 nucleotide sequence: TGTGCCAGCAGCAAAGGGGGAAGACAGGGGCACGAGCAGTACTTC. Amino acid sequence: CASSKGGRQGHEQYF.

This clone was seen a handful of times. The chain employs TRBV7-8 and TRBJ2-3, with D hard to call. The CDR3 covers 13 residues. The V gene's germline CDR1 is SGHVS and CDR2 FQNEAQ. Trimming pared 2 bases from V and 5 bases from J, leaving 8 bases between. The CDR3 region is CASSLTVGDTQYF. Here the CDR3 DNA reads TGTGCCAGCAGCTTAACCGTGGGAGATACGCAGTATTTT.

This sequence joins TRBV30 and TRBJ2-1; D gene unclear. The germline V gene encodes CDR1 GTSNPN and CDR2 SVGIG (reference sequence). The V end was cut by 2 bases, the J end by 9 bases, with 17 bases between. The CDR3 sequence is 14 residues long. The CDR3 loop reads CAWSYGFAESEQFF. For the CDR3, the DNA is TGTGCCTGGAGTTATGGGTTTGCGGAGTCTGAGCAGTTCTTC.

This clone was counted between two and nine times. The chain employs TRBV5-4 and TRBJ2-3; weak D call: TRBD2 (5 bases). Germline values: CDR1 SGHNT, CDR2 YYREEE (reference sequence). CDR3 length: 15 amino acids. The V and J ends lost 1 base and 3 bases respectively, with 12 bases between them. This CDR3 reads CASSLRVSGTDTQYF. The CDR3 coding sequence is TGTGCCAGCAGCTTGCGGGTCTCGGGGACAGATACGCAGTATTTT.

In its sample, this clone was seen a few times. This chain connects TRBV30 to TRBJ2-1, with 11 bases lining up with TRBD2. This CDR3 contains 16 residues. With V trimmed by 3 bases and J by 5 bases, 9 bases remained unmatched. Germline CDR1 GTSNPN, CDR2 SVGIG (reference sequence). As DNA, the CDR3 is TGTGCCTGGAGCCGATCATCGGGACTAGCGGACAATGAGCAGTTCTTC. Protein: CAWSRSSGLADNEQFF.

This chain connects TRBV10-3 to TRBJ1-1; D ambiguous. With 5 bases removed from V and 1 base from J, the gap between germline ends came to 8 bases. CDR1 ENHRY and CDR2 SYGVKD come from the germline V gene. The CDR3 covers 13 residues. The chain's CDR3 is CAISRTANTEAFF. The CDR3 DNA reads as TGTGCCATCAGTCGGACCGCGAACACTGAAGCTTTCTTT.

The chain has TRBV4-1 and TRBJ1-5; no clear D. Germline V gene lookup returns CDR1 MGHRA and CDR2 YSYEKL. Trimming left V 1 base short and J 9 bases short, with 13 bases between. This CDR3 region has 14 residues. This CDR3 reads CASSQVGSAGPQHF. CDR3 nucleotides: TGCGCCAGCAGCCAAGTGGGCTCCGCCGGGCCCCAGCATTTT.

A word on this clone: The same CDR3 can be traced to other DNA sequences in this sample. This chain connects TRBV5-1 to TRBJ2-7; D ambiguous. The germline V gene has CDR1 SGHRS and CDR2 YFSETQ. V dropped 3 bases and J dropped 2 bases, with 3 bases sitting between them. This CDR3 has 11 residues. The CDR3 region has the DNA TGCGCCAGCAGCTCAACCTACGAGCAGTACTTC. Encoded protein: CASSSTYEQYF. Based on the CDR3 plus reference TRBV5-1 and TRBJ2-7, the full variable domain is KAGVTQTPRYLIKTRGQQVTLSCSPISGHRSVSWYQQTPGQGLQFLFEYFSETQRNKGNFPGRFSGRQFSNSRSEMNVSTLELGDSALYLCASSSTYEQYFGPGTRLTVT.

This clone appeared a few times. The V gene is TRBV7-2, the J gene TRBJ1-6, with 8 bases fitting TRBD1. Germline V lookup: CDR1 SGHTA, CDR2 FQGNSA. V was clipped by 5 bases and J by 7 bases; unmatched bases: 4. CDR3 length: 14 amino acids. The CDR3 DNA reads TGTGCCAGCAGCCACGGGACAGGAAATTCACCCCTCCACTTT. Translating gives CASSHGTGNSPLHF.

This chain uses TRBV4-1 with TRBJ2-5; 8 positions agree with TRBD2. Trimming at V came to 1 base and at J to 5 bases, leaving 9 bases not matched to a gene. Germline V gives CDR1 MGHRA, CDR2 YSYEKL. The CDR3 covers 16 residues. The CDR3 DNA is TGCGCCAGCAGCCAAGGCTCGGGGGGGGTGAAGGAGACCCAGTACTTC. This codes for CASSQGSGGVKETQYF.

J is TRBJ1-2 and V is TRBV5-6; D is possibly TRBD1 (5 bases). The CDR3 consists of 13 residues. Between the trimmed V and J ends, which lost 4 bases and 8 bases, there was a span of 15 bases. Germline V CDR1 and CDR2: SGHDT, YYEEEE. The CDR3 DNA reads TGTGCCAGCAGCGTAGGGACGGTTGGAGGCTACACCTTC. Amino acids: CASSVGTVGGYTF.

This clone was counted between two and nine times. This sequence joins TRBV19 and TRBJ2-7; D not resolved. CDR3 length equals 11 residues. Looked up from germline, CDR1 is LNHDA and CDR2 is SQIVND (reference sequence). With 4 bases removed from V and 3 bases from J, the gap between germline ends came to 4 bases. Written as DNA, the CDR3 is TGTGCCAGTAGTAACTTCTACGAGCAGTACTTC. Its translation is CASSNFYEQYF.

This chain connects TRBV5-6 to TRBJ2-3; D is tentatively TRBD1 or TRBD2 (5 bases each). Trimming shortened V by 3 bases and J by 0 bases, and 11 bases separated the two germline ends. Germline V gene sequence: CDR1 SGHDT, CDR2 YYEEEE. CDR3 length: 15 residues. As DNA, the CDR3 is TGTGCCAGCAGCTATGGGGACGACAGCACAGATACGCAGTATTTT. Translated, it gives CASSYGDDSTDTQYF.

CDR3 DNA sequence: TGTGCCAGCAGCCCCAAGGACAGGGTTATCCAGCCCCAGCATTTT. Translation gives CASSPKDRVIQPQHF. The chain joins TRBV7-2 to TRBJ1-5, with 8 nucleotides matching TRBD1. Per germline, CDR1 SGHTA and CDR2 FQGNSA. The length of the CDR3 is 15 residues. Losses at the gene ends were 5 bases for V and 7 bases for J; bases not matched to a gene: 10.

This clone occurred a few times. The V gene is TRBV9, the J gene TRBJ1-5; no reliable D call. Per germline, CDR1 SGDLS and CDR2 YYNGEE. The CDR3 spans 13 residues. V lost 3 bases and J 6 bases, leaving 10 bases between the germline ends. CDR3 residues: CASSAGFSQPQHF. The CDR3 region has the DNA TGTGCCAGCAGCGCCGGGTTTTCTCAGCCCCAGCATTTT.

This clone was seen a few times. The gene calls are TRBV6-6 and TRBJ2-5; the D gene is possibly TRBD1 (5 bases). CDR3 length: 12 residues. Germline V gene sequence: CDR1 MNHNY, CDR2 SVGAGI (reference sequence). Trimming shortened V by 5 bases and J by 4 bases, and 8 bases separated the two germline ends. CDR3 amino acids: CASSQRGETQYF. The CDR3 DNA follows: TGTGCCAGCAGTCAAAGGGGAGAGACCCAGTACTTC.

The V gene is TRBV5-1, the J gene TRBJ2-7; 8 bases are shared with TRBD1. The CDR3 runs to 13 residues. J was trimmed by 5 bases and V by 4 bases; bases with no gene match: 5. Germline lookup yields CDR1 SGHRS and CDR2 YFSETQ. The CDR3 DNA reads TGCGCCAGCAGCCAGGGACAGGCGAACGAGCAGTACTTC. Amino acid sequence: CASSQGQANEQYF.